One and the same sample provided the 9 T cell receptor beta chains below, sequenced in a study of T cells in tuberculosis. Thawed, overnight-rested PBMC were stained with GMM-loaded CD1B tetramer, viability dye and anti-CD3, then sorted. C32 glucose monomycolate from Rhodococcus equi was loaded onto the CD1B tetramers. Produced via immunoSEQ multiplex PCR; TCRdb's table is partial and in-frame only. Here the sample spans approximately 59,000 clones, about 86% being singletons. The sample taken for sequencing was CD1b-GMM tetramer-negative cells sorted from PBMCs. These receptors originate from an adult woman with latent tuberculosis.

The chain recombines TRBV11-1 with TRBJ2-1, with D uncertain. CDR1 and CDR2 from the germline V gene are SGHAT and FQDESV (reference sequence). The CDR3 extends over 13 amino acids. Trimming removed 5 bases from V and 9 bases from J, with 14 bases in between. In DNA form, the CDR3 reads TGTGCCAGCAGCCCCGATCGAGCTGGTGAGCAGTTCTTC. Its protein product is CASSPDRAGEQFF.

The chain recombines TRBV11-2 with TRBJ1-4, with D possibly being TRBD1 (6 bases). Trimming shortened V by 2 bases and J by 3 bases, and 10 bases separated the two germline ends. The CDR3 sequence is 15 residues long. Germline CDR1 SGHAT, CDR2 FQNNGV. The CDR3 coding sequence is TGTGCCAGCAGCTTAAGCAGGGGAGCTAATGAAAAACTGTTTTTT. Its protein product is CASSLSRGANEKLFF.

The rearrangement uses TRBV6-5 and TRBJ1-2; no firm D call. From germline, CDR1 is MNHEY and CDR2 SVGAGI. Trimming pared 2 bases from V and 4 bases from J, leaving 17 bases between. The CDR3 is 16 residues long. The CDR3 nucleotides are TGTGCCAGCAGTTACAAAGTTTCGCCTACAGCCTATGGCTACACCTTC. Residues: CASSYKVSPTAYGYTF.

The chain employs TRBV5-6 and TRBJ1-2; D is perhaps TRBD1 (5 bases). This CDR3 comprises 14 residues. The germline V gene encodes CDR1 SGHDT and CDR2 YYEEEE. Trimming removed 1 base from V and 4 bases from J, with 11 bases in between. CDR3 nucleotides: TGTGCCAGCAGCTTGTCAGGGTTGTCCTATGGCTACACCTTC. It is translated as CASSLSGLSYGYTF.

DNA of the CDR3: TGTGCCAGCAGCCAAAGGATAGCGGGGGGTGTGAACTACGAGCAGTACTTC. This codes for CASSQRIAGGVNYEQYF. V and J are TRBV4-2 and TRBJ2-7; 10 nucleotides agree with TRBD2. There are 17 residues in the CDR3. The germline V gene encodes CDR1 LGHNA and CDR2 YNFKEQ. The V and J ends lost 2 bases and 3 bases, in that order; junction bases with no gene match: 10.

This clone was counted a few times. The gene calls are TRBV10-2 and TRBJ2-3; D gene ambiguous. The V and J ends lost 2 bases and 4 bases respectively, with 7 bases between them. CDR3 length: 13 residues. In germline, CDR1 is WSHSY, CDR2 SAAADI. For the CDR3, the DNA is TGCGCCAGCAGTGAGCCAGTCGCAGATACGCAGTATTTT. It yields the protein CASSEPVADTQYF.

CDR3 loop: CASRKMSGGYAHTQYF. For the CDR3, the DNA is TGTGCCAGCAGAAAAATGAGCGGGGGGTACGCTCATACGCAGTATTTT. The chain carries TRBV27 and TRBJ2-3; 9 nucleotides align to TRBD2. Germline loops: CDR1 MNHEY, CDR2 SMNVEV (reference sequence). This CDR3 comprises 16 residues. The trim removed 6 bases at V and 7 bases at J, leaving 14 bases unmatched.

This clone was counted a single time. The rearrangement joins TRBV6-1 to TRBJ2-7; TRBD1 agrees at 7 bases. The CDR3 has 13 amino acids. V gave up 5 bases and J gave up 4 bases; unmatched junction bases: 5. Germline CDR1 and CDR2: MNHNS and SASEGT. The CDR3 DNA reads TGTGCCAGCAGTCAGGGGGTAGGGTACGAGCAGTACTTC. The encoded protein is CASSQGVGYEQYF.

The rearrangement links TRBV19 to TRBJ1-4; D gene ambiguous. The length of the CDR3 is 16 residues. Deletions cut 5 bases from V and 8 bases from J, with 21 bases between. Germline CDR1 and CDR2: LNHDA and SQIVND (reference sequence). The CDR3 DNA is TGTGCCAGTAGTTCCCCTGACCGACCAGGTGTGGAAAAACTGTTTTTT. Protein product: CASSSPDRPGVEKLFF.